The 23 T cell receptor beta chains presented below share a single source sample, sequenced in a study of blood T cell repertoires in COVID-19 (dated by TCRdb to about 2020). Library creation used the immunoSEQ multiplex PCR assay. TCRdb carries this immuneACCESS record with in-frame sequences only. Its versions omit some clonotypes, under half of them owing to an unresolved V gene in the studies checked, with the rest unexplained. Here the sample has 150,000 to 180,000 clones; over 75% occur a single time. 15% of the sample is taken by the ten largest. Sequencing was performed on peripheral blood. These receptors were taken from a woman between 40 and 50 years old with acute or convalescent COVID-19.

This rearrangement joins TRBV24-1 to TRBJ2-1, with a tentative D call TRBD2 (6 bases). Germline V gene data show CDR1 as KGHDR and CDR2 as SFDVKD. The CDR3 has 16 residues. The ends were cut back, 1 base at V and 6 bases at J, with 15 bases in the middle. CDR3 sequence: CATSDFTGGRGNEQFF. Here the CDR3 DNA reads TGTGCCACCAGTGATTTTACCGGGGGTCGGGGCAATGAGCAGTTCTTC.

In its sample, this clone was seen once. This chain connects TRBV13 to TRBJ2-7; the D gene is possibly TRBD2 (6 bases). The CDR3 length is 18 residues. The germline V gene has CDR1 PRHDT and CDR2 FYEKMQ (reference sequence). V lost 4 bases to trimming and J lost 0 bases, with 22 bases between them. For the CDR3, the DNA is TGTGCCAGCAGCTCGCAGTCCCGTGGGACTCTTAGCTCCTACGAGCAGTACTTC. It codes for CASSSQSRGTLSSYEQYF.

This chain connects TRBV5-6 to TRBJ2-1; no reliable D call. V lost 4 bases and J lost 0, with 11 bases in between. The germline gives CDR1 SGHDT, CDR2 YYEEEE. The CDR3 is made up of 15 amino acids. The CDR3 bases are TGTGCCAGCAGCCCGCTAACGAGCTCCTACAATGAGCAGTTCTTC. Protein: CASSPLTSSYNEQFF.

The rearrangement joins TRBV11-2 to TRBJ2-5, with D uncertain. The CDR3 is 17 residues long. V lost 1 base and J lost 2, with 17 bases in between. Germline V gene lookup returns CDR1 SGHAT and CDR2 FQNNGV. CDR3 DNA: TGTGCCAGCAGCTTAGGTCTATGGGTTGACAAACAAGAGACCCAGTACTTC. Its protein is CASSLGLWVDKQETQYF.

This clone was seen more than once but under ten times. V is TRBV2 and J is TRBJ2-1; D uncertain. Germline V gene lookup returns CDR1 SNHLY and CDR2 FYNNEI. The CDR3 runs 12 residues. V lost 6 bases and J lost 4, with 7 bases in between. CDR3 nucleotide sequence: TGTGCCAGCAGCGAACCTTACAATGAGCAGTTCTTC. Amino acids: CASSEPYNEQFF.

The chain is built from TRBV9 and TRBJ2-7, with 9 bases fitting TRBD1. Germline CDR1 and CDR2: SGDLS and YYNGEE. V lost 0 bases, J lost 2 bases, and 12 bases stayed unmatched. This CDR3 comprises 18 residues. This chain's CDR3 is CASSVGPSPGTGTYEQYF. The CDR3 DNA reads TGTGCCAGCAGCGTAGGCCCAAGTCCGGGGACAGGGACCTACGAGCAGTACTTC.

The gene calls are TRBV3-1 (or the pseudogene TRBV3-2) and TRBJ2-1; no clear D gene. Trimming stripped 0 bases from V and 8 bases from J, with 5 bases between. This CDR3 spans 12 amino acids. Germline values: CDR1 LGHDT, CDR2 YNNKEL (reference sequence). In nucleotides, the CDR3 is TGTGCCAGCAGCCAAGACCCTCATGAGCAGTTCTTC. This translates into CASSQDPHEQFF.

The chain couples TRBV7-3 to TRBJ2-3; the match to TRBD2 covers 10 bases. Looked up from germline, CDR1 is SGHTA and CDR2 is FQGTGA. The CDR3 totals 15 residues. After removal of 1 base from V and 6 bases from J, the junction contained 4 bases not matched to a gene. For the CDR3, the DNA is TGTGCCAGCAGCTTAAAAGCGGGAGGGCGCGATACGCAGTATTTT. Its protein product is CASSLKAGGRDTQYF.

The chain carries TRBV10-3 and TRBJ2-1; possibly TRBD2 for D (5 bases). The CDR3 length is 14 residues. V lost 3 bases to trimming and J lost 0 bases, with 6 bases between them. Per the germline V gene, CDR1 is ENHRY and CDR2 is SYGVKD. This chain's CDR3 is CAISEGSSYNEQFF. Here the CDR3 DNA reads TGTGCCATCAGTGAAGGGAGCTCCTACAATGAGCAGTTCTTC.

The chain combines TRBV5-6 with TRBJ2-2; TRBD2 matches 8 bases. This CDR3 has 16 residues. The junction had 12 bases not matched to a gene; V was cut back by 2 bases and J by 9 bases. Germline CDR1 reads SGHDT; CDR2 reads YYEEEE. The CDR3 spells CASSFAGGARNRELFF. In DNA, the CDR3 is TGTGCCAGCAGCTTCGCCGGGGGGGCTCGTAACCGGGAGCTGTTTTTT.

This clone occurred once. CDR3 protein: CASSSKSIAGGGGELFF. CDR3 bases: TGTGCCAGCAGCTCGAAAAGCATAGCGGGAGGTGGCGGGGAGCTGTTTTTT. V gene TRBV7-3 combines with J gene TRBJ2-2; 10 nucleotides align to TRBD2. The CDR3 has 17 amino acids. The ends lost 4 bases at V and 7 bases at J; junction bases unmatched: 12. Germline V gene lookup returns CDR1 SGHTA and CDR2 FQGTGA.

The CDR3 reads CASSTRVPNSPLHF. The CDR3 DNA reads TGTGCCAGCAGTACCAGGGTACCCAATTCACCCCTCCACTTT. The chain combines TRBV27 with TRBJ1-6; TRBD1 might be the D (5 bases). V was clipped by 5 bases and J by 7 bases, with 12 bases between them. Germline V gives CDR1 MNHEY, CDR2 SMNVEV (reference sequence). This CDR3 comprises 14 residues.

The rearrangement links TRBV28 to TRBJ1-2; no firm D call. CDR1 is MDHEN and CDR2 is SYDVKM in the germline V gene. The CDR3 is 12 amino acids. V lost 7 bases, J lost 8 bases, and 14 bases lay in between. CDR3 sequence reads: CASTISRGGYTF. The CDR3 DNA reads TGTGCCAGCACCATTTCCCGAGGAGGCTACACCTTC.

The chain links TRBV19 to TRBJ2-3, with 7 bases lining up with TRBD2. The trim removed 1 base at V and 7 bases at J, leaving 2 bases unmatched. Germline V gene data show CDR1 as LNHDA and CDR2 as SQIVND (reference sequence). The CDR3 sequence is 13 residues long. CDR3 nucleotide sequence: TGTGCCAGTAGTATAGGGCGGGAGAATACGCAGTATTTT. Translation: CASSIGRENTQYF.

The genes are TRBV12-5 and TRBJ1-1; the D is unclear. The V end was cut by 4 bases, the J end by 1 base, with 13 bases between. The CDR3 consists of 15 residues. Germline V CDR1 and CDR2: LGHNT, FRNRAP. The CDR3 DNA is TGTGCTAGTGGTTCCGTACTTCGAGCGAACACTGAAGCTTTCTTT. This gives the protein CASGSVLRANTEAFF.

The CDR3 is CASSQSPSPYEQYF. The DNA for the CDR3 is TGTGCCAGCAGCCAAAGTCCTAGTCCGTACGAGCAGTACTTC. J is TRBJ2-7 and V is TRBV3-1 (or the pseudogene TRBV3-2); D remains unclear. Germline V gene sequence: CDR1 LGHDT, CDR2 YNNKEL (reference sequence). V gave up 2 bases and J gave up 4 bases, with 12 bases separating them. This CDR3 has 14 residues.

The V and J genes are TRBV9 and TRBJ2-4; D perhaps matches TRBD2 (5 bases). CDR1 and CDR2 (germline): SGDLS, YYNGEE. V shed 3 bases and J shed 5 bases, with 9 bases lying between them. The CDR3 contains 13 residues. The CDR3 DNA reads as TGTGCCAGCAGCGGAGGGCTGGAAAACATTCAGTACTTC. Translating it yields CASSGGLENIQYF.

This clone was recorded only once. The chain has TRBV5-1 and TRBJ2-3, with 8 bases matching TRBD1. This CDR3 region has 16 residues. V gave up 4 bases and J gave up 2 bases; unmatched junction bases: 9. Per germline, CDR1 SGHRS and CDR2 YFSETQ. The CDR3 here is CASSHGQGPSTDTQYF. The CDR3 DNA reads TGCGCCAGCAGCCACGGACAGGGCCCCTCCACAGATACGCAGTATTTT.

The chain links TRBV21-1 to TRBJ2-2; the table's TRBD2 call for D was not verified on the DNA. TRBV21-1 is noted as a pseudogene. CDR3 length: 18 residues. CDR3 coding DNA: TGTGCCAGCAGCAACAGGTGGCGGGAGGCTATGAACACCGGGGAGCTGTTTTTT. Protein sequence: CASSNRWREAMNTGELFF.

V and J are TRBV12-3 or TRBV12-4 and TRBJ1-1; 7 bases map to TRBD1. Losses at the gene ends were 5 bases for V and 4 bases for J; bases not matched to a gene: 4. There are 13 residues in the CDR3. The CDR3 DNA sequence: TGTGCCAGCAGTCAGGGGGTCGGCACTGAAGCTTTCTTT. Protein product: CASSQGVGTEAFF.

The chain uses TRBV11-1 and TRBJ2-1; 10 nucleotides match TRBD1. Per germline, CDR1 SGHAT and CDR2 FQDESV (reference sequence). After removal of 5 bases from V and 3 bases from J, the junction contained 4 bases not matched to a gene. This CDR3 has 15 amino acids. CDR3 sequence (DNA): TGTGCCAGCAGCACCGGGACAGGGGACTACAATGAGCAGTTCTTC. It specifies CASSTGTGDYNEQFF.

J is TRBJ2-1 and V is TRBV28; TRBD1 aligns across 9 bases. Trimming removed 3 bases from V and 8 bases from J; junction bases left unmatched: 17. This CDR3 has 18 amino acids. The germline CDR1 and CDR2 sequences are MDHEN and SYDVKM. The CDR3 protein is CASSFLVRGQGSGHEQFF. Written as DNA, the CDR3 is TGTGCCAGCAGTTTTCTGGTAAGAGGACAGGGGTCTGGCCATGAGCAGTTCTTC.

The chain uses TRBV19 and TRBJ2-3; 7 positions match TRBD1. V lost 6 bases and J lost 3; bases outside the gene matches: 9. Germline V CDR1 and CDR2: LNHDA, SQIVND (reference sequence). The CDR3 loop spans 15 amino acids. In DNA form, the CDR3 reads TGTGCCAGTAGACCCAACAGGGGAAAGACAGATACGCAGTATTTT. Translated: CASRPNRGKTDTQYF. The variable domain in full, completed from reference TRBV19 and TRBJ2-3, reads DGGITQSPKYLFRKEGQNVTLSCEQNLNHDAMYWYRQDPGQGLRLIYYSQIVNDFQKGDIAEGYSVSREKKESFPLTVTSAQKNPTAFYLCASRPNRGKTDTQYFGPGTRLTVL.